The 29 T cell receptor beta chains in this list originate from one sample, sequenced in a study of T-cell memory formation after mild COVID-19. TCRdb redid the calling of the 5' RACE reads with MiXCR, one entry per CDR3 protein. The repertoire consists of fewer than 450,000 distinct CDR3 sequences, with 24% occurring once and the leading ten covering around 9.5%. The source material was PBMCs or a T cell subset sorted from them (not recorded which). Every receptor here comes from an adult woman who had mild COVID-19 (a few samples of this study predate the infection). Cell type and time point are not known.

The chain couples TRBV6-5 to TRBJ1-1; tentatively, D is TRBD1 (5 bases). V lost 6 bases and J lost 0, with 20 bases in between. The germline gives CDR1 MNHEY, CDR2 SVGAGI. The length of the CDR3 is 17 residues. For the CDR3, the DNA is TGTGCCAGCAGCCTACAGGACCCGAGGGGTTTGAACACTGAAGCTTTCTTT. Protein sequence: CASSLQDPRGLNTEAFF.

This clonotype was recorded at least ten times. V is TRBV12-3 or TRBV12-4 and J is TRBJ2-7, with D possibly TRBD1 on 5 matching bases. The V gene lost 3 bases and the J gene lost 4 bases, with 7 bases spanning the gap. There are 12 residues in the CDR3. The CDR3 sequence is CASSFRGYEQYF. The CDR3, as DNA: TGTGCCAGCAGTTTTAGGGGATACGAGCAGTACTTC.

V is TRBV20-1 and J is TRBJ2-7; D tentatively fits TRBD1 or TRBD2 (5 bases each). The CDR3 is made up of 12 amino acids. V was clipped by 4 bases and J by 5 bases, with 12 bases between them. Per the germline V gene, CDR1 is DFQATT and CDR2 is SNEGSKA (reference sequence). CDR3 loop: CSANGGFHEQYF. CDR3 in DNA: TGCAGTGCTAATGGGGGTTTCCACGAGCAGTACTTC.

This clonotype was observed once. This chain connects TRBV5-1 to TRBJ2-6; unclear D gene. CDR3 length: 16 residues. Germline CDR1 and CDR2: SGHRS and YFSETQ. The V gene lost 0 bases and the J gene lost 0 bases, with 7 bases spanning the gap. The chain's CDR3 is CASSLGQYSGANVLTF. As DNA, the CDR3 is TGCGCCAGCAGCTTGGGGCAATACTCTGGGGCCAACGTCCTGACTTTC.

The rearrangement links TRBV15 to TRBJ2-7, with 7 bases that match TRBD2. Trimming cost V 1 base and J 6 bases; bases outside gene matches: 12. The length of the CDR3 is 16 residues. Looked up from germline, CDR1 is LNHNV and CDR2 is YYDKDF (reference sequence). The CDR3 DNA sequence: TGTGCCACCAGCAGAGCCCGGGAGGACCTGTTGGGCGAGCAGTACTTC. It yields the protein CATSRAREDLLGEQYF.

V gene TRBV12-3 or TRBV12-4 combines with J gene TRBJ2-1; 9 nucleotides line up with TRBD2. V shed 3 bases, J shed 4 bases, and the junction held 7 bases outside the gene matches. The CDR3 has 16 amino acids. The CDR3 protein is CASSFRREGYYNEQFF. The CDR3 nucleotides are TGTGCCAGCAGTTTTAGGCGGGAGGGATATTACAATGAGCAGTTCTTC.

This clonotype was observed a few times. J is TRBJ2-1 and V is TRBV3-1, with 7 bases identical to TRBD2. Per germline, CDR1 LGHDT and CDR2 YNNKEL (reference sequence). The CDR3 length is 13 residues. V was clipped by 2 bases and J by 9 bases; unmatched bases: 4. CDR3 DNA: TGTGCCAGCAGCCAATACGGGAGGAGTGAGCAGTTCTTC. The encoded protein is CASSQYGRSEQFF.

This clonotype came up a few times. In DNA, the CDR3 is TGTGCCAGCAGCCTTCGAGGCGGGAGGGCCCCCGATGAGCAGTTCTTC. This encodes CASSLRGGRAPDEQFF. The chain recombines TRBV7-2 with TRBJ2-1; the match to TRBD2 covers 9 bases. Germline values: CDR1 SGHTA, CDR2 FQGNSA. The CDR3 has 16 residues. The ends lost 5 bases at V and 8 bases at J; junction bases unmatched: 13.

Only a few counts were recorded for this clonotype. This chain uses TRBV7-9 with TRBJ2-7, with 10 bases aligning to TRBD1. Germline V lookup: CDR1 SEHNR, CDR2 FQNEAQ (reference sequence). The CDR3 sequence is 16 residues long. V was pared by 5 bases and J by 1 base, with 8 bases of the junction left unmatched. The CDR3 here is CASSPTGTGDSYEQYF. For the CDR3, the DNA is TGTGCCAGCAGCCCTACCGGGACAGGGGATTCCTACGAGCAGTACTTC.

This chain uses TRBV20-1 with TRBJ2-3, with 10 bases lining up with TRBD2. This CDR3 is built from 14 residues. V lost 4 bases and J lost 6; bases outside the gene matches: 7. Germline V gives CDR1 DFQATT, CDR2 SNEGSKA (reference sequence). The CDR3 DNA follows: TGCAGTGCTATGAGCGGGGGGGCCCGGGATACGCAGTATTTT. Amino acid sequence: CSAMSGGARDTQYF.

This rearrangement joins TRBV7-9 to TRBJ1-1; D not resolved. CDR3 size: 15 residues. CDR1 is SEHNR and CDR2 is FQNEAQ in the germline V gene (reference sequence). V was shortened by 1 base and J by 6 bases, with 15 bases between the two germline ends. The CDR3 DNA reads TGTGCCAGCAGCTTAGTCGGGTCAGGAGAGCCTGAAGCTTTCTTT. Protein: CASSLVGSGEPEAFF.

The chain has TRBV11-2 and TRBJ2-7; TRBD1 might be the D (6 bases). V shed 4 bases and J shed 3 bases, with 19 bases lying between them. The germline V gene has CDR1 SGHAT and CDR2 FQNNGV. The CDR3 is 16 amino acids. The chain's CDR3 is CASSSTSGTGLYEQYF. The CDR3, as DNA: TGTGCCAGCAGCTCCACCTCCGGAACAGGGCTCTACGAGCAGTACTTC.

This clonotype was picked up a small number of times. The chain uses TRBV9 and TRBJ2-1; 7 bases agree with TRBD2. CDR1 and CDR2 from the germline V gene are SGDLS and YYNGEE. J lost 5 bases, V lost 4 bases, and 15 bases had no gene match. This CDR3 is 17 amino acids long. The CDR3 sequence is CASSLPHGGGPNNEQFF. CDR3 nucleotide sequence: TGTGCCAGCAGCCTACCCCACGGGGGAGGGCCGAACAATGAGCAGTTCTTC.

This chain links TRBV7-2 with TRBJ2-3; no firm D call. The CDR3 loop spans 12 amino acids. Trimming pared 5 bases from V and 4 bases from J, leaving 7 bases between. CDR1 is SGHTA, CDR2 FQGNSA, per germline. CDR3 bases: TGTGCCAGCAGCCCGACCTCAGATACGCAGTATTTT. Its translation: CASSPTSDTQYF.

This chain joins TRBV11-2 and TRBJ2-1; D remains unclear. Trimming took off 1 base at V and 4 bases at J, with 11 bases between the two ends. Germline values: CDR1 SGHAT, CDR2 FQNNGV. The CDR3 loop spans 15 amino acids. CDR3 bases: TGTGCCAGCAGCTTAGCGCGCTACTCATACAATGAGCAGTTCTTC. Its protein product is CASSLARYSYNEQFF.

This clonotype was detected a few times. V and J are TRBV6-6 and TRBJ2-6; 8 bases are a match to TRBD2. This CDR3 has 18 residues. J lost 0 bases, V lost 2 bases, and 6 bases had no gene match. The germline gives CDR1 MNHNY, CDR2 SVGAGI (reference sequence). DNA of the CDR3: TGTGCCAGCAGTTACGGTCTAGCGGGTATCTCTGGGGCCAACGTCCTGACTTTC. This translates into CASSYGLAGISGANVLTF.

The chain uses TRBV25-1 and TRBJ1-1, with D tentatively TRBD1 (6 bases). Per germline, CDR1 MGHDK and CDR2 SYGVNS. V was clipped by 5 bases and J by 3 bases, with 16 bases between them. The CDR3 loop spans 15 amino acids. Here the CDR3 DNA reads TGTGCCAGCAGTTCCAGGGGAGAGTGGTACACTGAAGCTTTCTTT. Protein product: CASSSRGEWYTEAFF.

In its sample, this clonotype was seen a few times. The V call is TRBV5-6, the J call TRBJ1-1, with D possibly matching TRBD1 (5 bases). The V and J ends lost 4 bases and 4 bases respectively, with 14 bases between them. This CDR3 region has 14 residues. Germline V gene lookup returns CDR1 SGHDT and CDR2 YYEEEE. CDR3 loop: CASSPRQTTTEAFF. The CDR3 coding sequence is TGTGCCAGCAGCCCCAGACAGACAACCACTGAAGCTTTCTTT.

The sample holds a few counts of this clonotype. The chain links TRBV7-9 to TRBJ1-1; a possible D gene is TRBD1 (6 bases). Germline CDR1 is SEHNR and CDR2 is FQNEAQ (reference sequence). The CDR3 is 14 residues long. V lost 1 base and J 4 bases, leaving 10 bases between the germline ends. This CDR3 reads CASSLVGGRTEAFF. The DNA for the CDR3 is TGTGCCAGCAGCTTAGTGGGGGGGCGCACTGAAGCTTTCTTT.

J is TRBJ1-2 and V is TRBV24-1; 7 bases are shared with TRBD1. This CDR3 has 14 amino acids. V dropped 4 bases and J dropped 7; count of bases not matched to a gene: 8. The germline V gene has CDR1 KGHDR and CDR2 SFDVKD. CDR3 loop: CATSDQDRDSGYTF. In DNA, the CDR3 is TGTGCCACCAGTGACCAAGACAGGGATAGTGGCTACACCTTC.

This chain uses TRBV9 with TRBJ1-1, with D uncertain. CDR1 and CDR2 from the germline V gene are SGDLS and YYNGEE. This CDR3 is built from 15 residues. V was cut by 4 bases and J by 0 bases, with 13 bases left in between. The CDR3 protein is CASSPHPTVNTEAFF. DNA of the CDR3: TGTGCCAGCAGCCCCCACCCTACAGTGAACACTGAAGCTTTCTTT.

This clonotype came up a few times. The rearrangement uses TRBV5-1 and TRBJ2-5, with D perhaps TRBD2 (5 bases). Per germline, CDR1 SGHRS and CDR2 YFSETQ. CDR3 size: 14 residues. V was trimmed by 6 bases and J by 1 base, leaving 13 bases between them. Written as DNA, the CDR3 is TGCGCCAGCACCCTGACTACGGGCCAAGAGACCCAGTACTTC. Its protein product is CASTLTTGQETQYF.

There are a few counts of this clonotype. CDR3: CASSHKSRNEAFF. CDR3 bases: TGTGCCAGCAGTCATAAGTCTAGAAATGAAGCTTTCTTT. The rearrangement joins TRBV25-1 to TRBJ1-1; D ambiguous. Per germline, CDR1 MGHDK and CDR2 SYGVNS. The CDR3 totals 13 residues. Trimming took off 5 bases at V and 7 bases at J, with 14 bases between the two ends. Full variable domain (rest looked up from reference TRBV25-1 and TRBJ1-1): EADIYQTPRYLVIGTGKKITLECSQTMGHDKMYWYQQDPGMELHLIHYSYGVNSTEKGDLSSESTVSRIRTEHFPLTLESARPSHTSQYLCASSHKSRNEAFFGQGTRLTVV.

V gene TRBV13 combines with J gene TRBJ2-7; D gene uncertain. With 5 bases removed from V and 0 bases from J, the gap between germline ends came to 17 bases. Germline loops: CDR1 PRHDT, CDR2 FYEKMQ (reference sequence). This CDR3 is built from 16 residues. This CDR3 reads CASSPHSGDSSYEQYF. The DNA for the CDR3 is TGTGCCAGCAGCCCACACAGTGGGGATAGCTCCTACGAGCAGTACTTC.

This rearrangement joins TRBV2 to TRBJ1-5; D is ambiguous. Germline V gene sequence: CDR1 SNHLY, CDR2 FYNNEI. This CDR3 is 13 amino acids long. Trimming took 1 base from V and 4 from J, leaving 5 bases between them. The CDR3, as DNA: TGTGCCAGCAGTGAAGGTGCTAATCAGCCCCAGCATTTT. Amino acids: CASSEGANQPQHF.

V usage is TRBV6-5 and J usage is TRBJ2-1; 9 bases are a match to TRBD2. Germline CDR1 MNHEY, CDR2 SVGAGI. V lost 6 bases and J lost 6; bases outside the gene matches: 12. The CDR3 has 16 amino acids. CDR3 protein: CASSRELAGIPNEQFF. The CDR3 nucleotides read TGTGCCAGCAGCCGCGAACTAGCGGGTATACCCAATGAGCAGTTCTTC.

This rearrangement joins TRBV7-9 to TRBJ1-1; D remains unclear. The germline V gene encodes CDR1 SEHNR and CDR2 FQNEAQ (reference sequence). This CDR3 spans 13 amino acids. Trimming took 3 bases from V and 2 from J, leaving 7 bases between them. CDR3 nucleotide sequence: TGTGCCAGCAGCTTTACAGATAACACTGAAGCTTTCTTT. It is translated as CASSFTDNTEAFF.

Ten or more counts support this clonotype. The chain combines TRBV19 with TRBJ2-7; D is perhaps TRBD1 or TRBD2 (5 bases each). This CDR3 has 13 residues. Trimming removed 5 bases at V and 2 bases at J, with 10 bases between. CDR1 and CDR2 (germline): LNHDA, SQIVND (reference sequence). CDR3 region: CASSLGPPYEQYF. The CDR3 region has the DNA TGTGCCAGTAGTTTGGGACCTCCCTACGAGCAGTACTTC.

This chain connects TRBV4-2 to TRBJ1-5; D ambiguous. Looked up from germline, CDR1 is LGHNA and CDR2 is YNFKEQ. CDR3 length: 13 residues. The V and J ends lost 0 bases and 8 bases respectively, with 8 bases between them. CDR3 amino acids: CASSQDAGEPQHF. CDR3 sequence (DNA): TGTGCCAGCAGCCAAGATGCGGGCGAGCCCCAGCATTTT.